This record concerns one TCR beta chain sequence. As processed by the authors: Reference gene primers were amplified, and this amplification served to estimate nucleated cell counts. The assay was immunoSEQ multiplex PCR, and TCRdb's table has in-frame clones only and misses some. The DNA gave D and trimming, while V, J and clone size come from that table. The sample shows about 120,000 clones, approximately 70% of them seen only once. The entry originates in a study of blood T cell repertoires in COVID-19. Study context: COVID-19 samples collected from the United States, Italy and Spain covered acute and convalescent phases. In each case, the material was cDNA or gDNA derived from T cells, B-cell-depleted T cells, or PBMCs.

Sequenced sample: peripheral blood. The clonotype was recovered from a human donor with acute or convalescent COVID-19. The donor label of this sample is uncertain.

CDR3 nucleotide sequence: TGTGCCAGCAGCCAACTGGGGGGAGATACGCAGTATTTT. This encodes CASSQLGGDTQYF. This rearrangement joins TRBV6-5 to TRBJ2-3, with a weak D call TRBD2 (6 bases). V lost 6 bases and J 5 bases, leaving 12 bases between the germline ends. The CDR3 runs to 13 residues. Germline V gene data show CDR1 as MNHEY and CDR2 as SVGAGI.